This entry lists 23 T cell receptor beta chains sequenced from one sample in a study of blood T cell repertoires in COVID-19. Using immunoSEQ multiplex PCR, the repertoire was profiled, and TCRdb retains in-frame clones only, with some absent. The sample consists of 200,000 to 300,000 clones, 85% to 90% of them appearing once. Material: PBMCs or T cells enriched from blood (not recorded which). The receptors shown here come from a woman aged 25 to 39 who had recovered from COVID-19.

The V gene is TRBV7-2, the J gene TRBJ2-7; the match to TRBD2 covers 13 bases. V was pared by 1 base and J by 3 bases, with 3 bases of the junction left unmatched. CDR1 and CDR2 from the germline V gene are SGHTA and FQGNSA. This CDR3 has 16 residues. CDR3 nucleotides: TGTGCCAGCAGCTTAGAGTGGACTAGCGGGAGCTACGAGCAGTACTTC. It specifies CASSLEWTSGSYEQYF.

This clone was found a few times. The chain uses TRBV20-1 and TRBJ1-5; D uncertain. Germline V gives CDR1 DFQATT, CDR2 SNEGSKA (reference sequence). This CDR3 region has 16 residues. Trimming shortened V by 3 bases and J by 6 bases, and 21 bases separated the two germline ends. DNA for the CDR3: TGCAGTGCTAGTAATCCCCGGGGTAGAGCGGGTCAGCCCCAGCATTTT. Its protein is CSASNPRGRAGQPQHF.

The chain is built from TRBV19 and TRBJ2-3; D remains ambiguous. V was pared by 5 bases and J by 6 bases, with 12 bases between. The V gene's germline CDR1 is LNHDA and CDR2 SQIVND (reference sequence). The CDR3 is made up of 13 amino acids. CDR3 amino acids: CASSARSGDTQYF. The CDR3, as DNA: TGTGCCAGTAGTGCCCGTTCCGGGGATACGCAGTATTTT.

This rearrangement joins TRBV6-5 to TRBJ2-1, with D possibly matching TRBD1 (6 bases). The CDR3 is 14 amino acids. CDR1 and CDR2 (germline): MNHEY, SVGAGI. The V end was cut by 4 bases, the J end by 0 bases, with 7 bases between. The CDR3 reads CASSLGGSYNEQFF. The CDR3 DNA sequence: TGTGCCAGCAGTTTAGGGGGCTCCTACAATGAGCAGTTCTTC.

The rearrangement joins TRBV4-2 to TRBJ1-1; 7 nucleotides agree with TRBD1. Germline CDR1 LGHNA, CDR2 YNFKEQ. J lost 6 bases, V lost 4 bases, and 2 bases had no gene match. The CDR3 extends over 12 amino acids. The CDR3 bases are TGTGCCAGCAGCCCTCAGGGGGCTGAAGCTTTCTTT. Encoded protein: CASSPQGAEAFF.

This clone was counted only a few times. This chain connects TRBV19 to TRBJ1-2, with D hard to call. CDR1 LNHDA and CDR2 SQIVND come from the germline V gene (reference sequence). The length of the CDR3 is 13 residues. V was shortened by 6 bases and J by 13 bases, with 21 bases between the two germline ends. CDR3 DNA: TGTGCCAGTAGCTATACCCTTGGGAGTGACTGCACCTTC. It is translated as CASSYTLGSDCTF.

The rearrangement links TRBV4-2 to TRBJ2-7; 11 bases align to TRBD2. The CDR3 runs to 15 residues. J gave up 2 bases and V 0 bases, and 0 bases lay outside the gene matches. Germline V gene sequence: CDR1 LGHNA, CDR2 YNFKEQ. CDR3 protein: CASSQELAGAYEQYF. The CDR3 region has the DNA TGTGCCAGCAGCCAAGAACTAGCGGGAGCCTACGAGCAGTACTTC.

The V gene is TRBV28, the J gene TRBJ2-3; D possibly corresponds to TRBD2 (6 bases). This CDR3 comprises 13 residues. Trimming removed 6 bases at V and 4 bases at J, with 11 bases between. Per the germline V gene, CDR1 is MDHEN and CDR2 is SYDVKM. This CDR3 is CASSGGVADTQYF. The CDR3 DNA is TGTGCCAGCAGCGGGGGAGTCGCAGATACGCAGTATTTT.

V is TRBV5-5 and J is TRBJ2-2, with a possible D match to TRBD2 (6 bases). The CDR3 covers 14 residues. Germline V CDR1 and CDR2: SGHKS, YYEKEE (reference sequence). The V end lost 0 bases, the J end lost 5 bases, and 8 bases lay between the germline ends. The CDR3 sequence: CASSLGAGTGELFF. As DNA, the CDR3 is TGTGCCAGCAGCTTGGGGGCGGGGACCGGGGAGCTGTTTTTT.

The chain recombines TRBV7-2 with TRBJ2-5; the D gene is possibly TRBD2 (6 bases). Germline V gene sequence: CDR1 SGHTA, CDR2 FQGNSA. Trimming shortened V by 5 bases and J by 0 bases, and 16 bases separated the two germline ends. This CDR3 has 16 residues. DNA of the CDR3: TGTGCCAGCAGCCCCCCCGCGACTAGGTACCAAGAGACCCAGTACTTC. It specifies CASSPPATRYQETQYF.

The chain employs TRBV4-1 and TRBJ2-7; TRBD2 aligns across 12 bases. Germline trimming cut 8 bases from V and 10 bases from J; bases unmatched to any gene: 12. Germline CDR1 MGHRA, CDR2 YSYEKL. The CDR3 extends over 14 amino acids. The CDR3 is CASRSGLAGGVQYF. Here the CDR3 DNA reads TGCGCCAGCCGCTCTGGGCTAGCGGGAGGGGTCCAGTACTTC.

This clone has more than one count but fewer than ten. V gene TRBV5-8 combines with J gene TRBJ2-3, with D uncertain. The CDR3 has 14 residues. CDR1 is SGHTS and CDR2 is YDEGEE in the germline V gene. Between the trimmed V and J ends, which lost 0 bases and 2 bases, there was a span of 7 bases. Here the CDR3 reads CASSLGQNTDTQYF. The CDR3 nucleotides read TGTGCCAGCAGCTTGGGACAAAACACAGATACGCAGTATTTT. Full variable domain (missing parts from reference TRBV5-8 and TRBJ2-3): EAGVTQSPTHLIKTRGQQATLRCSPISGHTSVYWYQQALGLGLQFLLWYDEGEERNRGNFPPRFSGRQFPNYSSELNVNALELEDSALYLCASSLGQNTDTQYFGPGTRLTVL.

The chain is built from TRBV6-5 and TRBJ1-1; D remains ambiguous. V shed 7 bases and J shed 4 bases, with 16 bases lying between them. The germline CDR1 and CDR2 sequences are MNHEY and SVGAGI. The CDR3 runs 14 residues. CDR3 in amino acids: CASIRTLTGTEAFF. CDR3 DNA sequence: TGTGCCAGCATCAGGACTTTAACGGGCACTGAAGCTTTCTTT.

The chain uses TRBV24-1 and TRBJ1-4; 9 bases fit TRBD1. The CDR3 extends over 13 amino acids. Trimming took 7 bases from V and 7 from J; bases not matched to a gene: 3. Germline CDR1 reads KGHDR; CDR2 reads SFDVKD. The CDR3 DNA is TGTGCCACCAGCGGACAGGGGTCTGAAAAACTGTTTTTT. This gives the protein CATSGQGSEKLFF.

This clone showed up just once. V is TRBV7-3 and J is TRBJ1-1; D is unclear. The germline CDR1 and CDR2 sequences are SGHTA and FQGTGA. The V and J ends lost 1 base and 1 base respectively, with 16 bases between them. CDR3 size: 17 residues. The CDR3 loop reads CASSLIRFRRENTEAFF. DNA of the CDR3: TGTGCCAGCAGCTTAATCAGATTTCGGAGAGAGAACACTGAAGCTTTCTTT.

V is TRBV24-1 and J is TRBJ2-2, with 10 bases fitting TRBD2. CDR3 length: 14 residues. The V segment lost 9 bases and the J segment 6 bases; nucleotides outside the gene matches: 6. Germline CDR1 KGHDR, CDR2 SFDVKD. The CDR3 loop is CATRSGRASGELFF. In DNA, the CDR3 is TGTGCCACCCGAAGCGGGAGGGCCTCCGGGGAGCTGTTTTTT.

The DNA of the CDR3 is TGTGCCAGCAGTTTGGGCCCGACAGGGGCAGCCCAGCATTTT. Its protein is CASSLGPTGAAQHF. The gene calls are TRBV28 and TRBJ1-5, with 8 bases identical to TRBD1. The CDR3 sequence is 14 residues long. Trimming removed 3 bases from V and 11 bases from J; junction bases left unmatched: 9. Per the germline V gene, CDR1 is MDHEN and CDR2 is SYDVKM.

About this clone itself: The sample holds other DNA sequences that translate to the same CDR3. The CDR3 coding sequence is TGTGCCAGTAGCACAGGGCTATCTGGAAACACCATATATTTT. Its protein is CASSTGLSGNTIYF. This rearrangement joins TRBV19 to TRBJ1-3; D possibly corresponds to TRBD1 (6 bases). The ends were cut back, 6 bases at V and 1 base at J, with 10 bases in the middle. The CDR3 loop spans 14 amino acids. Germline V lookup: CDR1 LNHDA, CDR2 SQIVND (reference sequence).

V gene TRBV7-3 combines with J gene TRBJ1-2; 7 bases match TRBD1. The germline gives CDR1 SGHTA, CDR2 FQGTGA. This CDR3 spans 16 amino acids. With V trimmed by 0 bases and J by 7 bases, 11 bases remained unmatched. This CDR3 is CASSLTPRTGGGGYTF. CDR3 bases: TGTGCCAGCAGCTTAACCCCTAGGACAGGAGGAGGTGGCTACACCTTC. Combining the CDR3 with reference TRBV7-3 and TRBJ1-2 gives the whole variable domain GAGVSQTPSNKVTEKGKYVELRCDPISGHTALYWYRQSLGQGPEFLIYFQGTGAADDSGLPNDRFFAVRPEGSVSTLKIQRTERGDSAVYLCASSLTPRTGGGGYTFGSGTRLTVV.

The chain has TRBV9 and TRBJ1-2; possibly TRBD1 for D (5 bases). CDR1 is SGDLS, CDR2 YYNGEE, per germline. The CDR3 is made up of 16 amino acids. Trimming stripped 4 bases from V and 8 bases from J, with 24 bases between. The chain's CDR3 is CASSPAPGLLGEGYTF. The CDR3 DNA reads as TGTGCCAGCAGCCCGGCCCCGGGACTCCTAGGAGAGGGCTACACCTTC.

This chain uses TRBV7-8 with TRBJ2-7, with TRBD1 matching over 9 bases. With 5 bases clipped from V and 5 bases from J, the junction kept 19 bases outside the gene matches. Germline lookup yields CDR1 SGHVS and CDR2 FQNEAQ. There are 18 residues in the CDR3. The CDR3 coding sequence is TGTGCCAGCAGCGACTACAGAATACCGGGACAGGGAAGGAACGAGCAGTACTTC. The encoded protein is CASSDYRIPGQGRNEQYF.

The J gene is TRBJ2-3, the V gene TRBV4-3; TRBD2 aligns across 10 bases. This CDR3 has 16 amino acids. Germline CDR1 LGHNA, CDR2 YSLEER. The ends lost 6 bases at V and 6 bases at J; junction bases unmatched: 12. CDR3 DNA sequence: TGCGCCAGCAGTCGTAACCTAGCGGGAGTGGGGGATACGCAGTATTTT. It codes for CASSRNLAGVGDTQYF.

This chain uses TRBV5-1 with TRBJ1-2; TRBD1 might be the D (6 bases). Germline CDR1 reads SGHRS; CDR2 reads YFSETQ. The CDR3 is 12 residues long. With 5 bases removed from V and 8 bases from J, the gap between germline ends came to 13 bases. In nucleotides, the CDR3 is TGCGCCAGCAGAGACAGGTCGGGGGGCTACACCTTC. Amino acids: CASRDRSGGYTF.